This is a list of T cell receptor beta chains from one sample in a study of blood T cell repertoires in COVID-19. Data came from immunoSEQ multiplex PCR; TCRdb stores just in-frame clones and leaves some out. The sample has 150,000 to 200,000 clones; about 85% are singletons. What was sequenced was peripheral blood. All receptors come from a person aged 65 to 85 with COVID-19, enrolled during active disease. The CDR3 runs from the conserved cysteine through the conserved F or W. The D gene is left open where the match is weak. The size entry is marked missing in some rows and otherwise reads once, few, many or a size class.

>few|.|TRBJ2-7|TRBV7-2
TGTGCCAGCAGCATCCTCGGCTCTCGGGCCTACGAGCAGTACTTC
CASSILGSRAYEQYF
>.|TRBD1|TRBJ1-4|TRBV9
TGTGCCAGCAGCGAAGGACAGGGGGATGAAAAACTGTTTTTT
CASSEGQGDEKLFF
>once|.|TRBJ1-4|TRBV18
TGTGCCAGCTCTTTCGGACGGGGGGAAAAACTGTTTTTT
CASSFGRGEKLFF
>once|TRBD1|TRBJ1-6|TRBV7-2
TGTGCCAGCAGCTGGCAGGGGGCTGATTCACCCCTCCACTTT
CASSWQGADSPLHF
>.|TRBD1|TRBJ1-6|TRBV7-6
TGTGCCAGCAGCTTAGACCCAGGGGGGAACTCCTATAATTCACCCCTCCACTTT
CASSLDPGGNSYNSPLHF
>.|.|TRBJ2-2|TRBV12-3/TRBV12-4
TGTGCCAGCAGTTCCCGAGGTCCCGGGGAGCTGTTTTTT
CASSSRGPGELFF
>.|.|TRBJ1-2|TRBV28
TGTGCCAGCAGTTTCAGGGACTATGGCTACACCTTC
CASSFRDYGYTF
>.|TRBD1|TRBJ2-1|TRBV11-2
TGTGCCAGCAGCTCACCGGACAGGGGGCTCAATGAGCAGTTCTTC
CASSSPDRGLNEQFF
>.|.|TRBJ1-2|TRBV29-1
TGCAGCGTTGACTTCTATGGCTACACCTTC
CSVDFYGYTF
>.|.|TRBJ1-4|TRBV6-5
TGTGCCAGCAGACAGGAAATTGGACAAAAACTGTTTTTT
CASRQEIGQKLFF
>many|TRBD1|TRBJ1-2|TRBV7-9
TGTGCCAGCAGCGCCGGGACAGGGATCGATGGCTACACCTTC
CASSAGTGIDGYTF
>.|TRBD1|TRBJ2-7|TRBV7-9
TGTGCCAGCAGCTTACCCGGGACAGGGGGATCGGGGATTTACGAGCAGTACTTC
CASSLPGTGGSGIYEQYF
>.|.|TRBJ1-4|TRBV11-2
TGTGCCAGCAGCTTAGAGGGCGGGTTGGGTGAAAAACTGTTTTTT
CASSLEGGLGEKLFF
>.|.|TRBJ1-2|TRBV19
TGTGCCAGTAGTATTGGCGGGGTCGGTAACTATGGCTACACCTTC
CASSIGGVGNYGYTF
>.|.|TRBJ1-2|TRBV4-1
TGCGCCAGCAGCCAAGACGGAACGAGGGCTAACTATGGCTACACCTTC
CASSQDGTRANYGYTF
>.|.|TRBJ1-1|TRBV5-5
TGTGCCAGCAGCTTGGCCCCGGGGAGAACCACTGAAGCTTTCTTT
CASSLAPGRTTEAFF
>.|TRBD1|TRBJ2-1|TRBV18
TGTGCCAGCTCACCCCCCGGGGGTCAGGGGGCGTTTAATGAGCAGTTCTTC
CASSPPGGQGAFNEQFF
>.|TRBD2|TRBJ2-3|TRBV7-9
TGTGCCAGCAGCTTAAGGAGCGGGAGTGCAGATACGCAGTATTTT
CASSLRSGSADTQYF
>.|.|TRBJ2-5|TRBV3-1/TRBV3-2
TGTGCCAGCAGCCCCAGGGGAATGAGAGAGACCCAGTACTTC
CASSPRGMRETQYF
>.|TRBD1|TRBJ2-1|TRBV27
TGTGCCAGCAGCCTCCGGACAGGACAAAACAATGAGCAGTTCTTC
CASSLRTGQNNEQFF
>.|TRBD2|TRBJ2-1|TRBV9
TGTGCCAGCAGCGGATTACTAGCGGGATACAATGAGCAGTTCTTC
CASSGLLAGYNEQFF
>.|TRBD2|TRBJ2-1|TRBV4-1
TGCGCCAGCAGCCACCCCCGACTAGCGGGCCGGACAAGCTCCTACAATGAGCAGTTCTTC
CASSHPRLAGRTSSYNEQFF
>.|.|TRBJ2-3|TRBV7-9
TGTGCCAGCAGCCCGGCCTCAGGGCAATACACGCAGTATTTT
CASSPASGQYTQYF
>.|TRBD2|TRBJ2-3|TRBV7-9
TGTGCCAGCAGGGGCGGGGGGTCCTTGTTCGCTCATACGCAGTATTTT
CASRGGGSLFAHTQYF
>.|.|TRBJ2-3|TRBV7-2
TGTGCCAGCAGTTCTAGCGCATATGACACGGGTACGCAGTATTTT
CASSSSAYDTGTQYF
>.|TRBD2|TRBJ2-3|TRBV7-2
TGTGCCAGCAGCTTTTACAGCGGGGGAAACACAGATACGCAGTATTTT
CASSFYSGGNTDTQYF
>once|TRBD2|TRBJ2-1|TRBV18
TGTGCCAGCTCACCGAGCGGGAAAAACAATGAGCAGTTCTTC
CASSPSGKNNEQFF
>.|TRBD2|TRBJ2-7|TRBV7-9
TGTGCCAGCAGCCCCTCCCACCTAGCGGGAGGGTTTTCCGACGAGCAGTACTTC
CASSPSHLAGGFSDEQYF
>.|.|TRBJ2-7|TRBV6-5
TGTGCCAGCGAGCACCGAGCGGAGTCCTACGAGCAGTACTTC
CASEHRAESYEQYF
>.|TRBD2|TRBJ2-3|TRBV15
TGTGCCACCAGCAATCTAGCGGGAGGGCCGGGGGATACGCAGTATTTT
CATSNLAGGPGDTQYF
>.|.|TRBJ2-2|TRBV27
TGTGCCAGCAGTTTTCTCGGGACCGGGGAGCTGTTTTTT
CASSFLGTGELFF
>.|.|TRBJ2-5|TRBV5-6
TGTGCCAGCAGCCTATCCCCCCAAGAGACCCAGTACTTC
CASSLSPQETQYF
>.|.|TRBJ2-1|TRBV24-1
TGTGCCACCAGTGATCACCTCCGTGGGCGGGGAGTTTACAATGAGCAGTTCTTC
CATSDHLRGRGVYNEQFF
>.|TRBD1|TRBJ2-4|TRBV7-9
TGTGCCAGCAGCTCGGGACAGAAAAACATTCAGTACTTC
CASSSGQKNIQYF
>.|TRBD2|TRBJ2-1|TRBV7-8
TGTGCCAGCAGCCCGTACAGCGGGGGACACTACAATGAGCAGTTCTTC
CASSPYSGGHYNEQFF
>.|.|TRBJ1-1|TRBV14
TGTGCCAGCAGCCGCTTAGGGAGGGACACTGAAGCTTTCTTT
CASSRLGRDTEAFF
>.|TRBD2|TRBJ2-4|TRBV4-3
TGCGCCAGCAGCCTCGGCGGGGGGGCCTTTTCGAGCATTCAGTACTTC
CASSLGGGAFSSIQYF
>.|.|TRBJ2-5|TRBV19
TGTGCCAGTAGTGCGAGTTGGACAGACAATCAAGAGACCCAGTACTTC
CASSASWTDNQETQYF
>.|TRBD2|TRBJ2-3|TRBV4-1
TGCGCCAGCAGCCAAGAAGGCCCGGGGGGTTTCACAGATACGCAGTATTTT
CASSQEGPGGFTDTQYF
>.|.|TRBJ1-6|TRBV5-8
TGTGCCAGCAGCTTGGCTCCCGCAGGGTACTCACCCCTCCACTTT
CASSLAPAGYSPLHF
>.|TRBD1|TRBJ1-6|TRBV7-8
TGTGCCAGCAGCGTTCGGGACAGGCCAGATTCACCCCTCCACTTT
CASSVRDRPDSPLHF
>.|.|TRBJ1-1|TRBV11-3
TGTGCCAGCAGCGCCGGGACTACAAACACTGAAGCTTTCTTT
CASSAGTTNTEAFF
>.|.|TRBJ2-1|TRBV3-1/TRBV3-2
TGTGCCAGTGGGCTGCTCCTGAATGAGCAGTTCTTC
CASGLLLNEQFF
>.|.|TRBJ1-2|TRBV6-5
TGTGCCAGCAGTCCCGGGGGTTCTGGCTACACCTTC
CASSPGGSGYTF
>.|.|TRBJ1-1|TRBV6-5
TGTGCCAGCAGTTACCCAGGGGTGGGTGAAGCTTTCTTT
CASSYPGVGEAFF
>.|.|TRBJ2-1|TRBV19
TGTGCCAGTAGCAGGAGGGCCACGCAACGTGAGCAGTTCTTC
CASSRRATQREQFF
>once|.|TRBJ2-1|TRBV7-9
TGTGCCAGCAGCCCAGGGAAAGTAAATGAGCAGTTCTTC
CASSPGKVNEQFF
>.|TRBD1|TRBJ2-2|TRBV10-1
TGCGCCAGCAAATTCACCAGCCGGGACAGGGGGCGCCCCCGGGGAGCTGTTTTT
CASKFTSRDRGRPRGAVF
>.|TRBD1|TRBJ1-3|TRBV28
TGTGCCAGCAGCGGGAGGACAGGGGAAGGAGAAACTGGAAACACCATATATTTT
CASSGRTGEGETGNTIYF
>.|TRBD2|TRBJ2-7|TRBV4-3
TGCGCCAGCCGACAAAGACTAGCGGGAGCGAGCGAGCAGTACTTC
CASRQRLAGASEQYF
>.|TRBD1|TRBJ1-1|TRBV18
TGTGCCAGCTCACCGGGACAGGGGACTGAAGCTTTCTTT
CASSPGQGTEAFF
>few|TRBD2|TRBJ2-2|TRBV7-2
TGTGCCAGCAGCCCGCGGGAGCACACCGGGGAGCTGTTTTTT
CASSPREHTGELFF
>.|.|TRBJ2-7|TRBV7-2
TGTGCCAGCAGCGGGGCCGCGGGGTCCTACGAGCAGTACTTC
CASSGAAGSYEQYF
>.|TRBD2|TRBJ2-3|TRBV5-5
TGTGCCAGCAGCTTGCTAACGGGGGGAACTATCACAGATACGCAGTATTTT
CASSLLTGGTITDTQYF
>.|TRBD2|TRBJ2-5|TRBV11-2
TGTGCCAGCAGCTTACGCGGGACTAGTCAAGGAGGGGGTCAAGAGACCCAGTACTTC
CASSLRGTSQGGGQETQYF
>.|.|TRBJ1-4|TRBV5-1
TGCGCCAGCAGCCGGGACGGGAGAACTAATGAAAAACTGTTTTTT
CASSRDGRTNEKLFF
>.|TRBD1|TRBJ2-7|TRBV2
TGTGCCAGCAGTCAACAGGGGGAGCAGTACTTC
CASSQQGEQYF
>.|.|TRBJ1-2|TRBV7-2
TGTGCCAGCAGCTTAGCCTCTGCAGGGTCCTATGGCTACACCTTC
CASSLASAGSYGYTF
>.|.|TRBJ2-7|TRBV28
TGTGCCAGCACCGAGACCTACGAGCAGTACTTC
CASTETYEQYF